This paragraph reports one T cell receptor beta chain. Several immunoSEQ 96-well plates shared each subset's DNA, each plate a replicate. Sequencing used immunoSEQ multiplex PCR; TCRdb keeps in-frame clones, though not all of them. The table shows about 1 million clones, with approximately 70% occurring only once. This record comes from a study of shared clonotypes between healthy human individuals. The origin of this receptor is a man aged 18 to 30 in good health. The specimen was memory CD4+ T cells sorted from blood. The subset was: CD45RA-negative fraction.

The CDR3 DNA reads as TGTGCCAGCAGCGGACAGACCAATACCTACGAGCAGTACTTC. Translating gives CASSGQTNTYEQYF. This chain links TRBV7-9 with TRBJ2-7; tentatively, D is TRBD1 (6 bases). CDR1 is SEHNR and CDR2 is FQNEAQ in the germline V gene (reference sequence). The CDR3 is made up of 14 amino acids. Trimming shortened V by 5 bases and J by 2 bases, and 13 bases separated the two germline ends.